This T cell receptor beta chain was sequenced for a study of molecular identifiers for immune sequencing clone quantification. Germline V gene lookup returns CDR1 MNHEY and CDR2 SMNVEV (reference sequence). There are 11 residues in the CDR3. The V end was cut by 2 bases, the J end by 12 bases, with 11 bases between. MiXCR was run by TCRdb on the PCR reads, yielding one entry per CDR3 protein. The sample includes under 600,000 distinct CDR3 sequences, about 26% of them seen just once. This clonotype was detected a few times. Its specificity is unknown. Study results and caveats: Clones with over 20 RNA copies captured over 98% of effector molecules but under 1% of naive ones.

The chain joins TRBV27 to TRBJ2-7; possibly TRBD1 for D (6 bases). The sequenced sample was naive CD8+ T cells from blood, with Jurkat cell RNA spiked in. Documented subset: FACS-sorted CD8+CD4-CCR7+CD45RA+ naive T cells. The sequence was collected from a human donor in good health. Some libraries in this study had Jurkat cell RNA spiked in. CDR3 residues: CASSLITGRYF. The CDR3 DNA reads TGTGCCAGCAGTTTAATCACAGGGAGGTACTTC.